This TCR beta chain derives from a study of T-cell reconstitution after alpha-beta-depleted transplantation in children (TCRdb year 2016). For context, the study as a whole: T-cell immune reconstitution after TCRalphabeta/CD19-depleted allogeneic hematopoietic cell transplantation in children was quantitatively tracked in the study by means of TCR repertoire profiling.

The library was generated by PCR. Instrument on record: Illumina HiSeq 2500. TCR library preparation used molecular barcoding, with unique molecular identifiers applied to normalize quantification of the TCRbeta repertoire. TCRdb reanalyzed the raw reads on its own, using fastp at Q25 for trimming and MiXCR for clone calling, and kept in-frame beta chains. When rows share a CDR3 protein, they turn into one entry using the most common DNA and genes. The sample has 200,000 to 300,000 distinct CDR3 sequences on record, around 12% of them singletons. In total, the top ten clones hold about 2.4% of the sample. Inclusive of the bounding cysteine and phenylalanine, the CDR3 is 15 residues long. The DNA shown is the 45-base CDR3, in frame from base 1. V sheds 0 bases and J sheds 4 bases, leaving 9 bases between their ends. This clonotype was counted many times. Which antigen it targets is not known. Qualities for individual bases were not recorded, and no much larger clone is one base off.

The sequences come from PBMCs from the stem cell graft donor, collected from the stem cell graft. The receptor was isolated from a human donor who donated a stem cell graft to a child with acute lymphoblastic leukemia. The sequence is built from TRBV12-3 or TRBV12-4 and TRBJ2-2, with TRBD2 perhaps the D gene, on 7 matching bases. The DNA reads as follows: TGTGCCAGCAGTTTAGCGGGGGGGCCCACCGGGGAGCTGTTTTTT. This translates into CASSLAGGPTGELFF.